This entry describes one T cell receptor beta chain. The data were obtained in a study of blood T cells in healthy people across ages. The CDR3 has 14 residues. The germline V gene encodes CDR1 SSHAT and CDR2 FNYEAQ (reference sequence). Next came a second PCR, run for about 7 to 12 cycles, which used a sample-barcoded 5' primer along with a J-beta primer mix. TCRdb re-derived calls from the 5' RACE reads in MiXCR, one entry per CDR3 protein. The profile shows roughly 1.4 million distinct CDR3 sequences, roughly 59% of them singletons. The V gene is TRBV7-7, the J gene TRBJ2-4; 10 bases agree with TRBD2. The DNA end favors TRBJ2-7, so the J call may be wrong. This clonotype originated in a man aged 18 to 29 in good health. Sequences were obtained from blood. The chain's CDR3 is CASSLAPSGSEQYF. The CDR3 DNA follows: TGTGCCAGCAGCTTAGCGCCTAGCGGGAGCGAGCAGTACTTC.